This T cell receptor beta chain was identified in a study of vaccination effects on CD4 cells after COVID-19. TCRdb's table, derived via immunoSEQ multiplex PCR, lists solely in-frame clones and lacks some. The repertoire holds more than 50,000 clones, with roughly 79% as singletons. Germline CDR1 is GTSNPN and CDR2 is SVGIG (reference sequence). The ends were cut back, 2 bases at V and 5 bases at J, with 9 bases in the middle. The CDR3 sequence is 13 residues long. The ViraFEST assay expanded antigen-specific CD4+ T cells with viral peptide pools before sequencing. Culture proceeded for about 11 days, and CD4+ T cells were then isolated. A note on this clone: Its antigen is undetermined.

The chain recombines TRBV30 with TRBJ1-4; no reliable D call. The sample here was CD4+ T cells from PBMCs cultured with HCoV-229E spike peptides, taken before COVID-19 vaccination. The clonotype comes from a human donor who received a COVID-19 vaccine. The CDR3 coding sequence is TGTGCCTGGAGTATGCAGCCCAATGAAAAACTGTTTTTT. The encoded protein is CAWSMQPNEKLFF.